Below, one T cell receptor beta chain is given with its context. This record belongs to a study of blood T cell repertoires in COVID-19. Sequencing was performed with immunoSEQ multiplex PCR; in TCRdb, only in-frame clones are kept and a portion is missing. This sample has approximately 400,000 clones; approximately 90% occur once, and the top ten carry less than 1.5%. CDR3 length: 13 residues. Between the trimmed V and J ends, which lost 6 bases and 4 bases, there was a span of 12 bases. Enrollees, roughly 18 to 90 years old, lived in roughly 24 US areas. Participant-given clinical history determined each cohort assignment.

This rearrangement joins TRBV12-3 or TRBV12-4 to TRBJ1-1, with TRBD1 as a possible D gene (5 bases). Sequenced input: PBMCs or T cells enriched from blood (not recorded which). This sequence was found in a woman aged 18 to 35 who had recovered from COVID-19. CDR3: CASSLVGLTEAFF. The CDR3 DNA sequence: TGTGCCAGCAGCCTGGTGGGACTCACTGAAGCTTTCTTT.